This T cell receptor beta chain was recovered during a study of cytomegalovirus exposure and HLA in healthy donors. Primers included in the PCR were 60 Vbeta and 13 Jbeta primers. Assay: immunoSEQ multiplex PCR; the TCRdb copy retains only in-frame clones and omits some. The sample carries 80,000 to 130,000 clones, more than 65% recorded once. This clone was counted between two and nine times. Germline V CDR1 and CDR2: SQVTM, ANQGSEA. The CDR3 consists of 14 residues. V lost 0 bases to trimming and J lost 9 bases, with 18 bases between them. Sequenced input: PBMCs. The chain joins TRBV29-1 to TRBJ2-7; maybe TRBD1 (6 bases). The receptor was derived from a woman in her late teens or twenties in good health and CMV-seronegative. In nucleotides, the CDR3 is TGCAGCGTTGAAGATCGGACTGGGGGCTCGGGGCAGTACTTC. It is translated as CSVEDRTGGSGQYF.